These T cell receptor beta chains were read from a single sample in a study of monozygotic twins with inflammatory bowel disease. After re-calling the 5' RACE reads, TCRdb lists one entry per CDR3 protein, DNA absent. Its listing shows approximately 390,000 distinct CDR3 sequences. Sample: blood. Source of these receptors: a human donor with ulcerative colitis or Crohn's disease, or a healthy co-twin of an affected twin (not recorded which). The CDR3 runs from the conserved cysteine through the conserved F or W.

v_gene: TRBV28
j_gene: TRBJ2-2
CDR3aa: CASSFPRLAANTGELFF

v_gene: TRBV7-3
j_gene: TRBJ2-3
CDR3aa: CASSLTTRHTDTQYF

v_gene: TRBV19
j_gene: TRBJ2-1
CDR3aa: CASSLTSGTSGYNEQFF

v_gene: TRBV5-1
j_gene: TRBJ2-2
CDR3aa: CASSPPDSYGELFF

v_gene: TRBV20-1
j_gene: TRBJ1-1
CDR3aa: CSAQGHGVRTEAFF

v_gene: TRBV11-2
j_gene: TRBJ2-7
CDR3aa: CASSFGAESSYEQYF

v_gene: TRBV18
j_gene: TRBJ2-3
CDR3aa: CASSKTGLKDTQYF

v_gene: TRBV5-5
j_gene: TRBJ2-6
CDR3aa: CASSLQGGSGANVLTF

v_gene: TRBV2
j_gene: TRBJ2-2
CDR3aa: CASSADYLSNTGELFF

v_gene: TRBV11-2
j_gene: TRBJ2-7
CDR3aa: CASSVLRDQPYEQYF

v_gene: TRBV5-1
j_gene: TRBJ2-7
CDR3aa: CASSLYQEQYF

v_gene: TRBV4-3
j_gene: TRBJ1-1
CDR3aa: CASSQVVGGNTEAFF

v_gene: TRBV5-5
j_gene: TRBJ1-5
CDR3aa: CASSLSGKGPQHF

v_gene: TRBV24-1
j_gene: TRBJ2-1
CDR3aa: CATSGGGATNEQFF

v_gene: TRBV3-1
j_gene: TRBJ2-1
CDR3aa: CASSPTPSGGAYEQFF

v_gene: TRBV5-5
j_gene: TRBJ2-1
CDR3aa: CASRQDGDGQFF

v_gene: TRBV7-9
j_gene: TRBJ1-1
CDR3aa: CASSLAWSEAFF

v_gene: TRBV5-1
j_gene: TRBJ2-1
CDR3aa: CASSLGTGFSYNEQFF

v_gene: TRBV20-1
j_gene: TRBJ2-7
CDR3aa: CSVGRAYEQYF

v_gene: TRBV7-9
j_gene: TRBJ2-4
CDR3aa: CASSLGSTYEDIQYF

v_gene: TRBV5-1
j_gene: TRBJ1-6
CDR3aa: CASSPEENSYNSPLHF

v_gene: TRBV6-2/TRBV6-3
j_gene: TRBJ2-2
CDR3aa: CASSWQSTGELFF